These 19 T cell receptor beta chains originate from one sample sequenced in a study of beta chain features in type 1 diabetes. The whole isolated RNA underwent reverse transcription, so sequencing captured expressed TCRB transcripts. The protocol was immunoSEQ multiplex PCR, while the TCRdb copy is restricted to in-frame clones and leaves out a portion. The sample carries 400,000 to 450,000 clones, about 15% recorded once. The material sequenced was naive CD4+ T cells from blood. The receptors derive from a man aged 30 to 39 in good health.

This clone was observed a few times. The chain employs TRBV7-6 and TRBJ2-5, with D unresolved. Trimming stripped 1 base from V and 2 bases from J, with 8 bases between. Germline CDR1 reads SGHVS; CDR2 reads FNYEAQ. The CDR3 covers 14 residues. The CDR3 protein is CASSLVRSQETQYF. For the CDR3, the DNA is TGTGCCAGCAGCTTAGTCCGGTCTCAAGAGACCCAGTACTTC.

This clone was counted a few times. This chain uses TRBV7-9 with TRBJ2-3; 9 bases fit TRBD2. V was clipped by 3 bases and J by 2 bases; unmatched bases: 6. The CDR3 consists of 16 residues. Germline lookup yields CDR1 SEHNR and CDR2 FQNEAQ (reference sequence). The CDR3: CASSFLAGSFTDTQYF. Written as DNA, the CDR3 is TGTGCCAGCAGCTTTCTAGCGGGGTCTTTCACAGATACGCAGTATTTT.

The chain recombines TRBV15 with TRBJ2-5, with TRBD2 as a possible D gene (6 bases). The V and J ends lost 0 bases and 2 bases respectively, with 10 bases between them. In germline, CDR1 is LNHNV, CDR2 YYDKDF (reference sequence). The length of the CDR3 is 15 residues. The CDR3 protein is CATSRDAGRQETQYF. In nucleotides, the CDR3 is TGTGCCACCAGCAGAGATGCAGGGAGGCAAGAGACCCAGTACTTC.

The chain joins TRBV7-8 to TRBJ2-7; D tentatively fits TRBD1 or TRBD2 (6 bases each). This CDR3 is 13 amino acids long. Germline V gene lookup returns CDR1 SGHVS and CDR2 FQNEAQ. V lost 4 bases and J 4 bases, leaving 11 bases between the germline ends. CDR3 sequence: CASSWGAGYEQYF. The CDR3 DNA is TGTGCCAGCAGCTGGGGGGCTGGGTACGAGCAGTACTTC. Filled out from reference TRBV7-8 and TRBJ2-7, the complete variable domain reads GAGVSQSPRYKVAKRGQDVALRCDPISGHVSLFWYQQALGQGPEFLTYFQNEAQLDKSGLPSDRFFAERPEGSVSTLKIQRTQQEDSAVYLCASSWGAGYEQYFGPGTRLTVT.

This clone has just a few counts. The rearrangement uses TRBV29-1 and TRBJ2-5; D is uncertain. Germline V gives CDR1 SQVTM, CDR2 ANQGSEA. The CDR3 is 13 amino acids. Trimming cost V 5 bases and J 3 bases, with 13 bases left between them. The CDR3 protein is CSVLRTPKETQYF. DNA for the CDR3: TGCAGCGTTCTGAGGACCCCCAAAGAGACCCAGTACTTC.

The V gene is TRBV30, the J gene TRBJ2-3, with TRBD2 identical over 11 bases. Germline V gene lookup returns CDR1 GTSNPN and CDR2 SVGIG (reference sequence). The CDR3 consists of 14 residues. The V segment lost 2 bases and the J segment 3 bases; nucleotides outside the gene matches: 1. This CDR3 is CAWSSSGRTDTQYF. For the CDR3, the DNA is TGTGCCTGGAGTTCTAGCGGGAGGACAGATACGCAGTATTTT.

The V call is TRBV4-1, the J call TRBJ2-5, with D unresolved. Trimming removed 2 bases from V and 2 bases from J, with 6 bases in between. Germline values: CDR1 MGHRA, CDR2 YSYEKL. The CDR3 is 13 amino acids. CDR3 sequence: CASSQWQQETQYF. CDR3 bases: TGCGCCAGCAGCCAATGGCAGCAAGAGACCCAGTACTTC.

This clone was picked up many times. This chain connects TRBV30 to TRBJ2-3; 8 positions match TRBD2. The CDR3 spans 14 residues. Germline V gene data show CDR1 as GTSNPN and CDR2 as SVGIG (reference sequence). Trimming cost V 2 bases and J 6 bases; bases outside gene matches: 7. CDR3: CAWSLSGSKDTQYF. DNA of the CDR3: TGTGCCTGGAGTTTAAGCGGGAGCAAGGATACGCAGTATTTT.

This rearrangement joins TRBV7-2 to TRBJ2-5, with D unresolved. The germline V gene has CDR1 SGHTA and CDR2 FQGNSA. This CDR3 comprises 14 residues. Trimming took off 2 bases at V and 1 base at J, with 8 bases between the two ends. The CDR3 loop is CASSLRRRQETQYF. CDR3 DNA: TGTGCCAGCAGCTTAAGGAGACGCCAAGAGACCCAGTACTTC.

This clone was counted only a few times. The chain uses TRBV29-1 and TRBJ1-5; D not resolved. This CDR3 region has 12 residues. Germline V gives CDR1 SQVTM, CDR2 ANQGSEA. V was pared by 5 bases and J by 7 bases, with 12 bases between. The CDR3 DNA reads TGCAGCGTTCGGCAGCCCGGGCAGCCCCAGCATTTT. Translating gives CSVRQPGQPQHF.

The gene calls are TRBV6-5 and TRBJ2-3; no reliable D call. This CDR3 has 13 residues. The germline V gene encodes CDR1 MNHEY and CDR2 SVGAGI. Trimming took off 8 bases at V and 6 bases at J, with 15 bases between the two ends. The DNA of the CDR3 is TGTGCCAGCCGCCCCCCCGGTCTGGATACGCAGTATTTT. Encoded protein: CASRPPGLDTQYF.

This clone showed up just a few times. This CDR3 is CAWSIIAGGPGDTQYF. The CDR3 bases are TGTGCCTGGAGTATTATAGCGGGAGGGCCAGGAGATACGCAGTATTTT. The chain has TRBV30 and TRBJ2-3; 11 bases are a match to TRBD2. Germline V gene data show CDR1 as GTSNPN and CDR2 as SVGIG (reference sequence). Unmatched junction bases numbered 9, after V lost 2 bases and J lost 5 bases. CDR3 size: 16 residues.

The chain carries TRBV5-6 and TRBJ1-5, with D maybe TRBD1 (6 bases). This CDR3 spans 15 amino acids. The germline V and J ends were trimmed by 4 bases and 3 bases, with 14 bases remaining between them. CDR1 and CDR2 from the germline V gene are SGHDT and YYEEEE. In nucleotides, the CDR3 is TGTGCCAGCAGCAAAACGGGACACTTCAATCAGCCCCAGCATTTT. Its translation: CASSKTGHFNQPQHF.

The J gene is TRBJ2-5, the V gene TRBV5-1; D gene ambiguous. V shed 4 bases and J shed 2 bases, with 9 bases lying between them. Germline CDR1 SGHRS, CDR2 YFSETQ. This CDR3 comprises 13 residues. CDR3 in DNA: TGCGCCAGCAGCCCTCGGCCTCAAGAGACCCAGTACTTC. It translates to CASSPRPQETQYF.

This clone was seen more than once but under ten times. V and J are TRBV5-4 and TRBJ1-5; TRBD1 matches at 9 bases. This CDR3 is built from 15 residues. Germline CDR1 reads SGHNT; CDR2 reads YYREEE (reference sequence). With 4 bases clipped from V and 0 bases from J, the junction kept 2 bases outside the gene matches. CDR3 in amino acids: CASSRQGDSNQPQHF. The CDR3 region has the DNA TGTGCCAGCAGCCGACAGGGGGATAGCAATCAGCCCCAGCATTTT.

The V and J genes are TRBV7-2 and TRBJ2-5; D might be TRBD1 (6 bases). Deletions cut 5 bases from V and 6 bases from J, with 10 bases between. The V gene's germline CDR1 is SGHTA and CDR2 FQGNSA. The CDR3 length is 12 residues. DNA for the CDR3: TGTGCCAGCAGCCATGGGGGCCAGACCCAGTACTTC. It yields the protein CASSHGGQTQYF.

J is TRBJ1-2 and V is TRBV5-1; the D gene is possibly TRBD1 (5 bases). The germline V gene encodes CDR1 SGHRS and CDR2 YFSETQ. The CDR3 is 17 residues long. Trimming removed 2 bases from V and 0 bases from J, with 17 bases in between. This CDR3 is CASSFPEQGLSNYGYTF. For the CDR3, the DNA is TGCGCCAGCAGCTTCCCGGAGCAGGGATTATCTAACTATGGCTACACCTTC.

This clone was counted between two and nine times. The chain uses TRBV5-6 and TRBJ2-7; 8 nucleotides agree with TRBD2. The CDR3 contains 14 residues. Looked up from germline, CDR1 is SGHDT and CDR2 is YYEEEE. With V trimmed by 6 bases and J by 4 bases, 9 bases remained unmatched. CDR3 region: CASTVRSGGYEQYF. The DNA of the CDR3 is TGTGCCAGCACCGTGCGAAGCGGGGGTTACGAGCAGTACTTC.

The CDR3 DNA is TGTGCCAGCCTACCATGGGACTACCTCTACGAGCAGTACGTC. It translates to CASLPWDYLYEQYV. The chain has TRBV6-5 and TRBJ2-7; 7 bases align to TRBD2. The CDR3 length is 14 residues. The J segment lost 3 bases and the V segment lost 8 bases, leaving 10 bases of the junction unmatched. Germline V gene lookup returns CDR1 MNHEY and CDR2 SVGAGI.